Presented here are 12 T cell receptor beta chains from one specimen sequenced in a study of beta chain features in type 1 diabetes. The whole isolated RNA underwent reverse transcription, so sequencing captured expressed TCRB transcripts. Repertoires were generated with immunoSEQ multiplex PCR, while TCRdb's copy carries only in-frame clones and drops some. The sample carries 680,000 or so clones, around 15% recorded once. Sequenced material: naive CD4+ T cells from blood. Receptors were obtained from a young man in good health.

This clone was detected only a few times. The rearrangement links TRBV4-1 to TRBJ1-1; TRBD1 might be the D (5 bases). The CDR3 has 17 residues. Germline loops: CDR1 MGHRA, CDR2 YSYEKL. The germline V and J ends were trimmed by 3 bases and 0 bases, with 17 bases remaining between them. The CDR3 spells CASSQAAPGRMNTEAFF. The CDR3 DNA reads TGCGCCAGCAGCCAGGCCGCCCCGGGACGGATGAACACTGAAGCTTTCTTT.

The chain uses TRBV28 and TRBJ2-3; 9 nucleotides match TRBD1. V was clipped by 4 bases and J by 5 bases; unmatched bases: 4. Germline lookup yields CDR1 MDHEN and CDR2 SYDVKM. The CDR3 has 14 amino acids. CDR3 nucleotides: TGTGCCAGCAGTTCCCCGACAGGGGGAGATACGCAGTATTTT. This gives the protein CASSSPTGGDTQYF.

This clone turned up a few times. The chain combines TRBV10-3 with TRBJ1-1; D remains unclear. The CDR3 contains 17 residues. Germline CDR1 is ENHRY and CDR2 is SYGVKD. V was pared by 5 bases and J by 2 bases, with 21 bases between. The DNA for the CDR3 is TGTGCCATCAGTCCCCTCCTTCGGTCCCCTGTTAACACTGAAGCTTTCTTT. Protein: CAISPLLRSPVNTEAFF.

This clone was seen more than once but under ten times. CDR3 sequence (DNA): TGTGCCAGCAGCACACTAGCGGGACACTACGAGCAGTACTTC. Amino acid sequence: CASSTLAGHYEQYF. J is TRBJ2-7 and V is TRBV11-2, with 10 nucleotides matching TRBD2. Germline V CDR1 and CDR2: SGHAT, FQNNGV. CDR3 length: 14 residues. The ends lost 5 bases at V and 3 bases at J; junction bases unmatched: 4.

The chain employs TRBV28 and TRBJ2-3; D gene uncertain. V was shortened by 4 bases and J by 2 bases, with 4 bases between the two germline ends. The CDR3 is 12 amino acids. Germline CDR1 reads MDHEN; CDR2 reads SYDVKM. CDR3 residues: CASSSVTDTQYF. The CDR3 nucleotides are TGTGCCAGCAGTTCGGTCACAGATACGCAGTATTTT.

This clone was detected a few times. The sample carries other DNA sequences with the same CDR3. The V gene is TRBV29-1, the J gene TRBJ2-2, with TRBD1 as a possible D gene (6 bases). This CDR3 is 13 amino acids long. V lost 0 bases, J lost 5 bases, and 7 bases lay in between. The germline V gene has CDR1 SQVTM and CDR2 ANQGSEA. As DNA, the CDR3 is TGCAGCGTTGAAGAAAGGGGGACCGGGGAGCTGTTTTTT. Translation gives CSVEERGTGELFF.

The chain recombines TRBV7-2 with TRBJ2-1; 11 bases map to TRBD2. Germline loops: CDR1 SGHTA, CDR2 FQGNSA. CDR3 length: 17 residues. With 1 base clipped from V and 7 bases from J, the junction kept 9 bases outside the gene matches. The CDR3 DNA sequence: TGTGCCAGCAGCTTAGAACTAGCGGGGGTCCGTGGGAATGAGCAGTTCTTC. This sequence encodes CASSLELAGVRGNEQFF.

This clone was counted a few times. This sequence joins TRBV27 and TRBJ2-4; 9 bases match TRBD2. This CDR3 comprises 16 residues. Looked up from germline, CDR1 is MNHEY and CDR2 is SMNVEV (reference sequence). With V trimmed by 1 base and J by 0 bases, 1 base remained unmatched. The CDR3 loop reads CASSLWREGAKNIQYF. The CDR3 nucleotides are TGTGCCAGCAGTTTATGGCGGGAGGGAGCCAAAAACATTCAGTACTTC.

This clone was picked up a small number of times. The chain links TRBV19 to TRBJ1-1; 8 nucleotides align to TRBD1. This CDR3 comprises 16 residues. Per the germline V gene, CDR1 is LNHDA and CDR2 is SQIVND (reference sequence). Losses at the gene ends were 5 bases for V and 0 bases for J; bases not matched to a gene: 8. The CDR3 DNA sequence: TGTGCCAGTAGTCCCAGGACAGGGAGCATGAACACTGAAGCTTTCTTT. Its protein is CASSPRTGSMNTEAFF.

This chain joins TRBV15 and TRBJ2-1; the match to TRBD1 covers 7 bases. The V segment lost 8 bases and the J segment 12 bases; nucleotides outside the gene matches: 16. The CDR3 totals 14 residues. Germline V gene sequence: CDR1 LNHNV, CDR2 YYDKDF (reference sequence). The CDR3 DNA sequence: TGTGCCACCGGACAGGAGATACGTACATCCAGGCAGTTCTTC. Translating gives CATGQEIRTSRQFF.

The chain employs TRBV4-3 and TRBJ1-1, with TRBD1 as a possible D gene (5 bases). In germline, CDR1 is LGHNA, CDR2 YSLEER. This CDR3 contains 14 residues. V lost 4 bases to trimming and J lost 3 bases, with 12 bases between them. As DNA, the CDR3 is TGCGCCAGCAGCCCCGGGACGGGGCACACTGAAGCTTTCTTT. This gives the protein CASSPGTGHTEAFF.

In DNA form, the CDR3 reads TGTGCCAGCAGCTTGACAGGGGGCCATGGCTACACCTTC. It translates to CASSLTGGHGYTF. This chain uses TRBV7-8 with TRBJ1-2; 10 bases are a match to TRBD1. Germline values: CDR1 SGHVS, CDR2 FQNEAQ. This CDR3 spans 13 amino acids. With V trimmed by 3 bases and J by 6 bases, 1 base remained unmatched.